Below, 18 T cell receptor beta chains from the same sample are listed, as sequenced in a study of shared clonotypes between healthy human individuals. Sequenced by immunoSEQ multiplex PCR; TCRdb stores in-frame clones only, minus some. This table holds hundreds of thousands of clones, approximately 96% found once. Naivety among CD8 cells was defined by CD45RO negativity and positive CCR7 selection, thereby excluding terminally differentiated effector memory CD45RA+ cells. What was sequenced was naive CD8+ T cells sorted from blood. The source is a young woman in good health.

The V and J genes are TRBV15 and TRBJ2-1, with D possibly TRBD2 on 5 matching bases. CDR1 is LNHNV, CDR2 YYDKDF, per germline (reference sequence). V was pared by 5 bases and J by 5 bases, with 13 bases between. CDR3 length: 14 amino acids. In nucleotides, the CDR3 is TGTGCCACCAGCTCTAGGACTGGCAACAATGAGCAGTTCTTC. As protein: CATSSRTGNNEQFF. The whole variable domain, filled in from reference TRBV15 and TRBJ2-1, reads DAMVIQNPRYQVTQFGKPVTLSCSQTLNHNVMYWYQQKSSQAPKLLFHYYDKDFNNEADTPDNFQSRRPNTSFCFLDIRSPGLGDTAMYLCATSSRTGNNEQFFGPGTRLTVL.

The chain is built from TRBV27 and TRBJ2-1; 12 bases map to TRBD1. This CDR3 has 15 amino acids. Germline assignment: CDR1 MNHEY and CDR2 SMNVEV (reference sequence). The V segment lost 6 bases and the J segment 6 bases; nucleotides outside the gene matches: 6. In DNA form, the CDR3 reads TGTGCCAGCAGGCCCGGGACAGGGGGCGGCAATGAGCAGTTCTTC. This translates into CASRPGTGGGNEQFF.

This clone was seen only once. The V call is TRBV2, the J call TRBJ2-5, with D maybe TRBD2 (5 bases). The J call may be incorrect, as the DNA end agrees better with TRBJ2-7. From germline, CDR1 is SNHLY and CDR2 FYNNEI. The CDR3 extends over 11 amino acids. CDR3 in amino acids: CASNEGYEQYF. CDR3 nucleotide sequence: TGTGCCAGCAATGAGGGTTACGAGCAGTACTTC.

The J gene is TRBJ2-1, the V gene TRBV30, with unresolved D. Germline CDR1 and CDR2: GTSNPN and SVGIG (reference sequence). The CDR3 contains 13 residues. V lost 0 bases, J lost 0 bases, and 3 bases lay in between. DNA of the CDR3: TGTGCCTGGAGTGTATACTCCTACAATGAGCAGTTCTTC. Its protein product is CAWSVYSYNEQFF. Combining the CDR3 with reference TRBV30 and TRBJ2-1 gives the whole variable domain SQTIHQWPATLVQPVGSPLSLECTVEGTSNPNLYWYRQAAGRGLQLLFYSVGIGQISSEVPQNLSASRPQDRQFILSSKKLLLSDSGFYLCAWSVYSYNEQFFGPGTRLTVL.

The chain employs TRBV5-6 and TRBJ2-5; D may correspond to TRBD1 or TRBD2 (6 bases each). CDR1 SGHDT and CDR2 YYEEEE come from the germline V gene. V lost 2 bases and J lost 4, with 18 bases in between. CDR3 length: 16 amino acids. The CDR3 sequence: CASSFPGGQFGETQYF. DNA for the CDR3: TGTGCCAGCAGCTTTCCCGGGGGACAATTCGGAGAGACCCAGTACTTC.

This chain joins TRBV2 and TRBJ1-1; no clear D gene. Trimming left V 7 bases short and J 0 bases short, with 9 bases between. This CDR3 contains 13 residues. Germline V CDR1 and CDR2: SNHLY, FYNNEI. CDR3: CASNSRMNTEAFF. In nucleotides, the CDR3 is TGTGCCAGCAACAGTAGGATGAACACTGAAGCTTTCTTT.

This clone was recorded once. V gene TRBV7-9 combines with J gene TRBJ1-1, with D possibly TRBD1 on 6 matching bases. The CDR3 has 14 residues. Trimming removed 3 bases from V and 3 bases from J, with 11 bases in between. The germline V gene has CDR1 SEHNR and CDR2 FQNEAQ (reference sequence). The CDR3 DNA reads as TGTGCCAGCAGCTTCCCAGGGGCTGACACTGAAGCTTTCTTT. It is translated as CASSFPGADTEAFF.

The chain recombines TRBV28 with TRBJ2-2; 9 nucleotides line up with TRBD2. This CDR3 region has 15 residues. Germline V gene lookup returns CDR1 MDHEN and CDR2 SYDVKM. Unmatched junction bases numbered 4, after V lost 2 bases and J lost 6 bases. CDR3 amino acids: CASSLMGLASGELFF. CDR3 nucleotides: TGTGCCAGCAGTTTAATGGGACTAGCATCCGGGGAGCTGTTTTTT.

V is TRBV6-5 and J is TRBJ2-7, with D maybe TRBD2 (7 bases). The V gene lost 0 bases and the J gene lost 0 bases, with 9 bases spanning the gap. The CDR3 runs to 15 residues. Per germline, CDR1 MNHEY and CDR2 SVGAGI. DNA for the CDR3: TGTGCCAGCAGTTACTCGGCGGGGGCCTCCTACGAGCAGTACTTC. Amino acid sequence: CASSYSAGASYEQYF.

The J gene is TRBJ2-1, the V gene TRBV5-8; TRBD1 agrees at 8 bases. Germline CDR1 and CDR2: SGHTS and YDEGEE. CDR3 length: 13 amino acids. With 6 bases clipped from V and 13 bases from J, the junction kept 12 bases outside the gene matches. The CDR3 region is CASTPTGELDQFF. The CDR3 region has the DNA TGTGCCAGCACCCCGACAGGGGAATTGGACCAGTTCTTC.

The chain joins TRBV27 to TRBJ2-7; 7 nucleotides agree with TRBD1. Germline V CDR1 and CDR2: MNHEY, SMNVEV (reference sequence). V lost 3 bases to trimming and J lost 2 bases; unmatched junction nucleotides: 1. There are 13 residues in the CDR3. The DNA for the CDR3 is TGTGCCAGCAGTTTTGGGACAGCCTACGAGCAGTACTTC. Amino acid sequence: CASSFGTAYEQYF.

This rearrangement joins TRBV15 to TRBJ1-5; tentative D call: TRBD1 (5 bases). The CDR3 is 15 residues long. V was cut by 0 bases and J by 6 bases, with 12 bases left in between. Germline V gene lookup returns CDR1 LNHNV and CDR2 YYDKDF (reference sequence). CDR3 sequence reads: CATSRDGTPIQPQHF. The CDR3 DNA reads as TGTGCCACCAGCAGAGACGGGACGCCGATTCAGCCCCAGCATTTT.

The gene calls are TRBV27 and TRBJ2-2, with D maybe TRBD1 (5 bases). Germline V lookup: CDR1 MNHEY, CDR2 SMNVEV (reference sequence). V lost 7 bases to trimming and J lost 6 bases, with 12 bases between them. There are 13 residues in the CDR3. The CDR3 loop reads CASTAGYPGELFF. CDR3 bases: TGTGCCAGCACGGCAGGGTACCCCGGGGAGCTGTTTTTT.

This chain uses TRBV9 with TRBJ2-5; perhaps D is TRBD1 or TRBD2 (5 bases each). Germline lookup yields CDR1 SGDLS and CDR2 YYNGEE. V was cut by 3 bases and J by 5 bases, with 17 bases left in between. The CDR3 consists of 15 residues. The CDR3 loop reads CASSGWDAQPETQYF. The CDR3 DNA reads as TGTGCCAGCAGCGGATGGGACGCTCAGCCCGAGACCCAGTACTTC. Filled out from reference TRBV9 and TRBJ2-5, the complete variable domain reads DSGVTQTPKHLITATGQRVTLRCSPRSGDLSVYWYQQSLDQGLQFLIQYYNGEERAKGNILERFSAQQFPDLHSELNLSSLELGDSALYFCASSGWDAQPETQYFGPGTRLLVL.

The CDR3 reads CASSLSAGGGYEQYF. CDR3 nucleotide sequence: TGTGCCAGCAGTTTATCGGCAGGGGGCGGGTACGAGCAGTACTTC. V usage is TRBV27 and J usage is TRBJ2-7; TRBD1 aligns across 8 bases. Losses at the gene ends were 0 bases for V and 4 bases for J; bases not matched to a gene: 5. The germline V gene encodes CDR1 MNHEY and CDR2 SMNVEV (reference sequence). CDR3 size: 15 residues.

Written as DNA, the CDR3 is TGTGCCAGCAGTTTCCGACTAGCGGGGACCTACGAGCAGTACTTC. The encoded protein is CASSFRLAGTYEQYF. The genes are TRBV6-6 and TRBJ2-7; 11 bases map to TRBD2. Germline loops: CDR1 MNHNY, CDR2 SVGAGI (reference sequence). The CDR3 sequence is 15 residues long. J was trimmed by 2 bases and V by 4 bases; bases with no gene match: 4.

With respect to this clone: The sample holds other DNA sequences that translate to the same CDR3. CDR3 loop: CASSTGSYEQYF. The CDR3 nucleotides are TGTGCCAGCTCCACTGGATCCTACGAGCAGTACTTC. The chain combines TRBV7-9 with TRBJ2-7; D ambiguous. Between the trimmed V and J ends, which lost 8 bases and 1 base, there was a span of 9 bases. Germline assignment: CDR1 SEHNR and CDR2 FQNEAQ (reference sequence). This CDR3 has 12 amino acids.

As for this clone: Other nucleotide sequences from this sample produce the same CDR3. The CDR3: CASSLSGGEQYF. In DNA form, the CDR3 reads TGTGCCAGCAGTTTGTCGGGAGGCGAGCAGTACTTC. The chain couples TRBV27 to TRBJ2-7, with 7 positions matching TRBD2. This CDR3 is built from 12 residues. V shed 3 bases and J 6 bases; nucleotides not matched to a gene: 2. Germline-derived CDR1 and CDR2 are MNHEY and SMNVEV (reference sequence).